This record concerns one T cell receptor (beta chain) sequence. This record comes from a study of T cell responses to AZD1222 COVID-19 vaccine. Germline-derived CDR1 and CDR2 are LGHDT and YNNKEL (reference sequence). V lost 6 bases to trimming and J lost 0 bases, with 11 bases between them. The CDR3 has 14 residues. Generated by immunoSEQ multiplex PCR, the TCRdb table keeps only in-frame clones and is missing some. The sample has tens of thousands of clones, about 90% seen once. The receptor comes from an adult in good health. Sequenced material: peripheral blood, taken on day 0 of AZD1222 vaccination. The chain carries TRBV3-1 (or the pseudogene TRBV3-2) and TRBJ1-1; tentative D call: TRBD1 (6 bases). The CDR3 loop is CASSWTDMNTEAFF. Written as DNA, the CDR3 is TGTGCCAGCAGTTGGACAGATATGAACACTGAAGCTTTCTTT.